This T cell receptor beta chain was found in a study of vaccination and CD4 T cells after COVID-19. Study-level background: Convalescents were six males and four females, two of them Hispanic.

An Oncomine TCR Beta short-read assay was used to sequence the DNA from cultured CD4+ T cells. TCRdb analysed the PCR reads with MiXCR anew, one entry per CDR3 protein. The sample lists more than 9,000 distinct CDR3 sequences, less than 70% seen once, with roughly a third in the top ten. A word on this clonotype: Its target is unknown.

Indicated treatment: approximately nine-day PBMC culture with coronavirus spike peptide pools or control peptides (ViraFEST assay). Expanded clonotypes were found by TCR sequencing after peptide-pool stimulation (ViraFEST). Sequencing input: CD4+ T cells from blood, cultured in vitro. The source of this sequence is a human donor who had recovered from COVID-19.

CDR3 sequence (DNA): TGTGCCAGCAGTCCGGCTCTTTATAGCGGGATGGACAATGAGCAGTTCTTC. It specifies CASSPALYSGMDNEQFF. V gene TRBV27 combines with J gene TRBJ2-1; TRBD2 matches at 8 bases. Germline V gene lookup returns CDR1 MNHEY and CDR2 SMNVEV (reference sequence). This CDR3 has 17 residues. Trimming took 5 bases from V and 5 from J; bases not matched to a gene: 14.